These 12 T cell receptor beta chains were all obtained from the same sample, sequenced in a study of post-analysis software for immune sequencing data. Presence of unique molecular identifiers characterized the TCR beta cDNA libraries. Using its own MiXCR run on the PCR reads, TCRdb lists one record per CDR3 protein. The data show about 760,000 distinct CDR3 sequences, approximately 30% seen once. For these receptors, no antigen is known. Study-level points and caveats: TRBV5-6, TRBV5-1 and TRBV20-1 belonged to a set of roughly five TRBV segments that were more frequent in patients than controls.

Sequenced material: blood. These TCRs come from a girl between 10 and 17 years old with multiple sclerosis.

This clonotype was picked up a small number of times. The chain recombines TRBV7-9 with TRBJ2-3, with 12 bases aligning to TRBD1. The germline V gene encodes CDR1 SEHNR and CDR2 FQNEAQ (reference sequence). The CDR3 is made up of 14 amino acids. The CDR3: CAYPGTGGSDTQYF. The CDR3, as DNA: TGTGCTTATCCGGGGACAGGGGGCTCAGATACGCAGTATTTT.

This clonotype was detected only a few times. The gene calls are TRBV7-9 and TRBJ2-4; TRBD1 matches 7 bases. CDR1 is SEHNR and CDR2 is FQNEAQ in the germline V gene (reference sequence). The CDR3 is 15 residues long. V was clipped by 5 bases and J by 5 bases; unmatched bases: 9. This CDR3 is CASSPRLGGENIQYF. The CDR3 coding sequence is TGTGCCAGCAGCCCAAGGCTAGGGGGCGAAAACATTCAGTACTTC.

This chain links TRBV10-2 with TRBJ2-1, with TRBD1 matching over 7 bases. There are 13 residues in the CDR3. Germline V gene lookup returns CDR1 WSHSY and CDR2 SAAADI. The J segment lost 13 bases and the V segment lost 1 base, leaving 7 bases of the junction unmatched. The CDR3 DNA reads as TGCGCCAGCAGTGAGTGGGACAGCCGTCCCCAGTTCTTC. This codes for CASSEWDSRPQFF.

The V and J genes are TRBV11-2 and TRBJ1-4; weak D call: TRBD1 (6 bases). The V gene's germline CDR1 is SGHAT and CDR2 FQNNGV. The CDR3 is 13 residues long. Trimming removed 5 bases from V and 5 bases from J, with 9 bases in between. The CDR3 region has the DNA TGTGCCAGCAGCCGGACAGCGAATGAAAAACTGTTTTTT. Translating gives CASSRTANEKLFF.

This clonotype occurred many times. The chain combines TRBV25-1 with TRBJ2-1; D gene ambiguous. From germline, CDR1 is MGHDK and CDR2 SYGVNS. This CDR3 comprises 16 residues. Between the trimmed V and J ends, which lost 2 bases and 7 bases, there was a span of 18 bases. CDR3 DNA sequence: TGTGCCAGCAGTGAACGCGACCGTTCCCTGGGTAATGAGCAGTTCTTC. This sequence encodes CASSERDRSLGNEQFF.

The rearrangement links TRBV27 to TRBJ2-6, with D tentatively TRBD1 or TRBD2 (5 bases each). V was trimmed by 0 bases and J by 5 bases, leaving 11 bases between them. Germline V CDR1 and CDR2: MNHEY, SMNVEV (reference sequence). The CDR3 sequence is 16 residues long. The CDR3 region is CASSLSVRGWANVLTF. The CDR3 bases are TGTGCCAGCAGTTTATCGGTTCGGGGCTGGGCCAACGTCCTGACTTTC. The entire variable domain, with the rest obtained from reference TRBV27 and TRBJ2-6, is as follows: EAQVTQNPRYLITVTGKKLTVTCSQNMNHEYMSWYRQDPGLGLRQIYYSMNVEVTDKGDVPEGYKVSRKEKRNFPLILESPSPNQTSLYFCASSLSVRGWANVLTFGAGSRLTVL.

The chain uses TRBV24-1 and TRBJ1-5, with D possibly being TRBD1 (5 bases). This CDR3 spans 16 amino acids. V dropped 3 bases and J dropped 8 bases, with 19 bases sitting between them. Per germline, CDR1 KGHDR and CDR2 SFDVKD. The CDR3 loop reads CATSDSGTSVWEPQHF. The CDR3 bases are TGTGCCACCAGTGATAGCGGGACGTCCGTATGGGAGCCCCAGCATTTT.

This clonotype was counted between two and nine times. The chain recombines TRBV5-5 with TRBJ1-5, with 7 bases that match TRBD1. J gave up 1 base and V 0 bases, and 13 bases lay outside the gene matches. The CDR3 covers 19 residues. Per the germline V gene, CDR1 is SGHKS and CDR2 is YYEKEE (reference sequence). This CDR3 is CASSLGEATGAYSNQPQHF. CDR3 coding DNA: TGTGCCAGCAGCTTGGGGGAGGCAACAGGGGCCTACAGCAATCAGCCCCAGCATTTT.

On this clonotype: At one end the junction does not follow the germline gene, possibly because of a read error. V and J are TRBV20-1 and TRBJ2-5; TRBD1 matches 9 bases. From germline, CDR1 is DFQATT and CDR2 SNEGSKA (reference sequence). The CDR3 spans 16 residues. CDR3 nucleotides: TGCAGTGCTGGAGACCTTGACAGGGGGGATAAAGAGACCCAGTACTTC. This sequence encodes CSAGDLDRGDKETQYF.

V is TRBV6-2 or TRBV6-3 and J is TRBJ2-5; no firm D call. Looked up from germline, CDR1 is MNHEY and CDR2 is SVGEGT. This CDR3 contains 15 residues. Trimming took 8 bases from V and 4 from J, leaving 20 bases between them. The CDR3 sequence is CASSPMRTLGETQYF. The CDR3 bases are TGTGCCAGCTCCCCAATGAGAACCCTTGGAGAGACCCAGTACTTC.

There are a few counts of this clonotype. The genes are TRBV7-9 and TRBJ2-1; tentatively, D is TRBD2 (6 bases). The CDR3 is 16 residues long. Germline V CDR1 and CDR2: SEHNR, FQNEAQ (reference sequence). V was trimmed by 4 bases and J by 0 bases, leaving 13 bases between them. The CDR3 loop reads CASSSSDGSSYNEQFF. The DNA for the CDR3 is TGTGCCAGCAGCTCGTCGGACGGGAGCTCCTACAATGAGCAGTTCTTC.

V gene TRBV6-4 combines with J gene TRBJ2-7; D is perhaps TRBD2 (5 bases). This CDR3 region has 17 residues. Deletions cut 8 bases from V and 3 bases from J, with 26 bases between. The V gene's germline CDR1 is MRHNA and CDR2 SNTAGT. The CDR3 spells CASRCGPEDSDCYEQYF. In DNA form, the CDR3 reads TGTGCCAGCCGCTGTGGCCCCGAGGACTCTGATTGCTACGAGCAGTACTTC.